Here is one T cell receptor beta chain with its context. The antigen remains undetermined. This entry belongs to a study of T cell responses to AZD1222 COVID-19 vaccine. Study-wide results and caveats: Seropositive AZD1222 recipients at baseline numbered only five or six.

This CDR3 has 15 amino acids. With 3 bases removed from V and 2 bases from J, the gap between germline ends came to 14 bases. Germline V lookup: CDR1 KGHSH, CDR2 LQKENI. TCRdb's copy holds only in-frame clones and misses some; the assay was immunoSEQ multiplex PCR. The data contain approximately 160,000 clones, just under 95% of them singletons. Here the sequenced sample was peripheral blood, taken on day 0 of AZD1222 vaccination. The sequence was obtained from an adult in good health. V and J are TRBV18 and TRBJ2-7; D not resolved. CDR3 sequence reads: CASSPPSRGAYEQYF. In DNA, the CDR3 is TGTGCCAGCTCACCTCCTTCGCGTGGGGCCTACGAGCAGTACTTC. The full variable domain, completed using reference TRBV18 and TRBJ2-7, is NAGVMQNPRHLVRRRGQEARLRCSPMKGHSHVYWYRQLPEEGLKFMVYLQKENIIDESGMPKERFSAEFPKEGPSILRIQQVVRGDSAAYFCASSPPSRGAYEQYFGPGTRLTVT.